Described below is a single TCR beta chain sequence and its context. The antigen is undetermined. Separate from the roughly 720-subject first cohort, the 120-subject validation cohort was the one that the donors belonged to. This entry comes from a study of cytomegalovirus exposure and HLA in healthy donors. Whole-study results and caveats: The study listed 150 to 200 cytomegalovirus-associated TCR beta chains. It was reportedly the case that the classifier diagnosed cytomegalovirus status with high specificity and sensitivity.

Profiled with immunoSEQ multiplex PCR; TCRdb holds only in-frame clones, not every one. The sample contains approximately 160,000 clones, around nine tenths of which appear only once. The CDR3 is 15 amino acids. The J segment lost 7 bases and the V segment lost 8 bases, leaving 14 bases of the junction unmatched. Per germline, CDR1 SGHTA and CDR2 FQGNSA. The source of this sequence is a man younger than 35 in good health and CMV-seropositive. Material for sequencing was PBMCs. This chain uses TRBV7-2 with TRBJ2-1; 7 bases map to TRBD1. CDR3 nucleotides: TGTGCCAGCCTTCCCTACGGGACAGCCCGGAATGAGCAGTTCTTC. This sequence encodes CASLPYGTARNEQFF.